Following are 15 T cell receptor beta chains from one sample sequenced in a study of cytomegalovirus exposure and HLA in healthy donors (dated by TCRdb to about 2017). The library was prepared using the immunoSEQ multiplex PCR assay. The table was pulled from immuneACCESS by TCRdb, which kept in-frame rearrangements only. Such tables lose some clones; where checked, under half of the loss comes from unresolved V genes, and the rest has no known cause. The table for this sample lists 150,000 to 250,000 clones; 84% of them were counted only once. Together, the top ten hold over 10% of the sample. Sequenced input: PBMCs. The receptors stem from a woman aged 30 to 39 in good health and CMV-seropositive.

This CDR3 is CSARRPEQFF. CDR3 DNA sequence: TGCAGTGCTAGGCGGCCTGAGCAGTTCTTC. The chain couples TRBV20-1 to TRBJ2-1; unclear D gene. Germline CDR1 DFQATT, CDR2 SNEGSKA (reference sequence). With 3 bases removed from V and 9 bases from J, the gap between germline ends came to 6 bases. CDR3 size: 10 residues.

Concerning this clone itself: Other DNA sequences within the sample encode an identical CDR3. V gene TRBV5-4 combines with J gene TRBJ1-2; D is possibly TRBD1 (6 bases). CDR3 length: 13 amino acids. Trimming removed 4 bases at V and 1 base at J, with 8 bases between. The germline CDR1 and CDR2 sequences are SGHNT and YYREEE (reference sequence). CDR3 DNA: TGTGCCAGCAGCCTGGACAGTAACTATGGCTACACCTTC. Its translation: CASSLDSNYGYTF.

The gene calls are TRBV7-9 and TRBJ2-7; 10 nucleotides agree with TRBD2. The CDR3 totals 14 residues. CDR1 and CDR2 from the germline V gene are SEHNR and FQNEAQ (reference sequence). V trimming: 5 bases; J trimming: 5 bases; junction bases outside the gene matches: 6. CDR3 DNA sequence: TGTGCCAGCAGCCCTAGCGGGAGTGCGCACGAGCAGTACTTC. This encodes CASSPSGSAHEQYF.

This clone showed up just once. J is TRBJ1-1 and V is TRBV6-5; tentatively, D is TRBD1 (5 bases). The V end was cut by 6 bases, the J end by 3 bases, with 14 bases between. CDR3 length: 14 residues. The V gene's germline CDR1 is MNHEY and CDR2 SVGAGI. The CDR3 coding sequence is TGTGCCAGCAGCCGGGCGGGGGTTTACACTGAAGCTTTCTTT. As protein: CASSRAGVYTEAFF.

The V call is TRBV28, the J call TRBJ1-1; maybe TRBD1 (6 bases). Germline V gene lookup returns CDR1 MDHEN and CDR2 SYDVKM. The CDR3 runs to 12 residues. The ends were cut back, 8 bases at V and 3 bases at J, with 10 bases in the middle. This CDR3 is CASQGQHTEAFF. Here the CDR3 DNA reads TGTGCCAGCCAAGGACAGCACACTGAAGCTTTCTTT.

J is TRBJ1-2 and V is TRBV7-9; TRBD1 is a possible D gene (5 bases). CDR1 and CDR2 (germline): SEHNR, FQNEAQ (reference sequence). There are 14 residues in the CDR3. Trimming stripped 3 bases from V and 3 bases from J, with 11 bases between. As DNA, the CDR3 is TGTGCCAGCAGCTTGACAGTCGCCGACTATGGCTACACCTTC. Translating it yields CASSLTVADYGYTF.

The chain recombines TRBV7-9 with TRBJ2-2; unclear D gene. The CDR3 is 15 residues long. Germline assignment: CDR1 SEHNR and CDR2 FQNEAQ (reference sequence). V lost 7 bases and J 6 bases, leaving 18 bases between the germline ends. DNA of the CDR3: TGTGCCAGCACTCGGTACAGTCCTGCGTCCGGGGAGCTGTTTTTT. It encodes CASTRYSPASGELFF.

This clone has just one count. V is TRBV28 and J is TRBJ1-5, with D perhaps matching TRBD1 (5 bases). The germline V and J ends were trimmed by 2 bases and 5 bases, with 7 bases remaining between them. Germline CDR1 MDHEN, CDR2 SYDVKM. The CDR3 has 13 residues. CDR3 nucleotide sequence: TGTGCCAGCAGTTTAAGGGGTCATCAGCCCCAGCATTTT. It is translated as CASSLRGHQPQHF.

This sequence joins TRBV28 and TRBJ2-1; D is undetermined. There are 15 residues in the CDR3. Germline V gives CDR1 MDHEN, CDR2 SYDVKM. Trimming cost V 2 bases and J 0 bases, with 8 bases left between them. The CDR3 protein is CASSLPPSSYNEQFF. CDR3 in DNA: TGTGCCAGCAGTTTACCCCCTAGCTCCTACAATGAGCAGTTCTTC.

In this sample, this clone turned up a few times. This chain uses TRBV7-9 with TRBJ2-6; perhaps TRBD2 as D (5 bases). The CDR3 covers 17 residues. Trimming cost V 5 bases and J 2 bases, with 16 bases left between them. From germline, CDR1 is SEHNR and CDR2 FQNEAQ (reference sequence). The CDR3 spells CASSRWMGATGANVLTF. CDR3 bases: TGTGCCAGCAGCCGGTGGATGGGAGCGACTGGGGCCAACGTCCTGACTTTC. Variable domain in full (rest from reference TRBV7-9 and TRBJ2-6): DTGVSQNPRHKITKRGQNVTFRCDPISEHNRLYWYRQTLGQGPEFLTYFQNEAQLEKSRLLSDRFSAERPKGSFSTLEIQRTEQGDSAMYLCASSRWMGATGANVLTFGAGSRLTVL.

This clone showed up just a few times. This chain links TRBV6-1 with TRBJ1-3; possible D gene TRBD1, 5 bases. CDR1 is MNHNS and CDR2 is SASEGT in the germline V gene. The CDR3 is 18 residues long. V lost 0 bases, J lost 2 bases, and 17 bases lay in between. CDR3 region: CASSEASPAGRTGNTIYF. CDR3 nucleotide sequence: TGTGCCAGCAGTGAAGCGTCCCCGGCAGGGCGAACTGGAAACACCATATATTTT.

V usage is TRBV28 and J usage is TRBJ1-5, with TRBD1 matching over 8 bases. The CDR3 extends over 12 amino acids. V was clipped by 7 bases and J by 7 bases; unmatched bases: 3. Per the germline V gene, CDR1 is MDHEN and CDR2 is SYDVKM. CDR3 nucleotides: TGTGCCAGCAACAGGGGGACGCAGCCCCAGCATTTT. This encodes CASNRGTQPQHF.

The genes are TRBV6-6 and TRBJ2-1; 8 nucleotides match TRBD2. Germline loops: CDR1 MNHNY, CDR2 SVGAGI (reference sequence). CDR3 length equals 16 residues. J lost 4 bases, V lost 2 bases, and 7 bases had no gene match. CDR3 region: CASSYPASGYYNEQFF. CDR3 bases: TGTGCCAGCAGTTACCCGGCTAGCGGGTATTACAATGAGCAGTTCTTC.

The rearrangement links TRBV4-1 to TRBJ1-2; tentatively, D is TRBD1 (6 bases). The CDR3 spans 15 residues. Trimming pared 4 bases from V and 4 bases from J, leaving 16 bases between. Germline-derived CDR1 and CDR2 are MGHRA and YSYEKL. The CDR3: CASSPSSRTVYGYTF. CDR3 sequence (DNA): TGCGCCAGCAGCCCCTCGTCCCGGACAGTCTATGGCTACACCTTC.

J is TRBJ2-3 and V is TRBV30; TRBD2 agrees at 7 bases. From germline, CDR1 is GTSNPN and CDR2 SVGIG (reference sequence). The CDR3 sequence is 13 residues long. V dropped 8 bases and J dropped 2; count of bases not matched to a gene: 7. The CDR3 region is CAHLADDTDTQYF. The CDR3 nucleotides are TGTGCCCATCTAGCGGATGACACAGATACGCAGTATTTT.